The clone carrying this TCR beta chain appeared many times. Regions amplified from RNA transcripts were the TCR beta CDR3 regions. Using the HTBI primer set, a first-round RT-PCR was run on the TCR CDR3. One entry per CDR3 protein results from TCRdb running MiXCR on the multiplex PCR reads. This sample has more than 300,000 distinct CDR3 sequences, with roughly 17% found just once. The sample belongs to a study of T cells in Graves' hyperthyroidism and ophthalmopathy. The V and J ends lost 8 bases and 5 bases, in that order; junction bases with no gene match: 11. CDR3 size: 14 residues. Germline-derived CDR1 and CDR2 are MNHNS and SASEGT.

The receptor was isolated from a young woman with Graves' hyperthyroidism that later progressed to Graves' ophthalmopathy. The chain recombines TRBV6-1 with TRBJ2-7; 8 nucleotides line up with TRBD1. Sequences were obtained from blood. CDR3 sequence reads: CASGPQGALDEQYF. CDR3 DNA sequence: TGTGCCAGCGGGCCTCAGGGGGCGCTGGACGAGCAGTACTTC.